These 15 T cell receptor beta chains came from one sample sequenced in a study of blood T cell repertoires in COVID-19. Clones were read by immunoSEQ multiplex PCR, and TCRdb kept only the in-frame ones, dropping some. The sample yields roughly 380,000 clones, approximately 91% seen once. The sequenced sample consisted of peripheral blood. The origin of the receptors is a woman in her forties with COVID-19, enrolled during active disease.

V gene TRBV5-6 combines with J gene TRBJ2-5, with 10 bases identical to TRBD2. V lost 7 bases and J lost 0; bases outside the gene matches: 3. CDR1 SGHDT and CDR2 YYEEEE come from the germline V gene. The CDR3 runs 14 residues. CDR3 loop: CASRLAGYQETQYF. DNA of the CDR3: TGTGCCAGCCGACTAGCGGGCTACCAAGAGACCCAGTACTTC.

This chain uses TRBV18 with TRBJ2-3, with 8 bases aligning to TRBD1. V lost 6 bases to trimming and J lost 4 bases; unmatched junction nucleotides: 12. From germline, CDR1 is KGHSH and CDR2 LQKENI. The CDR3 sequence is 16 residues long. The CDR3 loop reads CASSPGTGRMPDTQYF. CDR3 sequence (DNA): TGTGCCAGCTCTCCCGGGACAGGTAGAATGCCAGATACGCAGTATTTT.

The chain joins TRBV28 to TRBJ2-5, with 8 nucleotides matching TRBD2. The germline CDR1 and CDR2 sequences are MDHEN and SYDVKM. There are 14 residues in the CDR3. V shed 5 bases and J 2 bases; nucleotides not matched to a gene: 4. The DNA of the CDR3 is TGTGCCAGCAGTCCGGGGGGGAAGCAAGAGACCCAGTACTTC. It encodes CASSPGGKQETQYF.

This chain uses TRBV19 with TRBJ1-1, with 9 bases aligning to TRBD1. V was clipped by 8 bases and J by 4 bases; unmatched bases: 5. The V gene's germline CDR1 is LNHDA and CDR2 SQIVND (reference sequence). The CDR3 has 13 residues. The CDR3 sequence: CASSGTGSTEAFF. The CDR3 nucleotides are TGTGCCAGTTCCGGGACAGGGTCCACTGAAGCTTTCTTT.

This sequence joins TRBV6-5 and TRBJ2-1; D call uncertain. Germline values: CDR1 MNHEY, CDR2 SVGAGI. The CDR3 covers 12 residues. The CDR3 DNA sequence: TGTGCTACTGGCGGTTTCTACAATGAGCAGTTCTTC. Its translation: CATGGFYNEQFF.

A note on this clone: Other DNA sequences in the sample encode the same CDR3. This chain joins TRBV3-1 (or the pseudogene TRBV3-2) and TRBJ2-7; no firm D call. V was shortened by 1 base and J by 7 bases, with 8 bases between the two germline ends. Germline V CDR1 and CDR2: LGHDT, YNNKEL (reference sequence). The CDR3 extends over 12 amino acids. CDR3 region: CASSQVYREQYF. In DNA form, the CDR3 reads TGTGCCAGCAGCCAAGTCTACAGAGAGCAGTACTTC.

V is TRBV9 and J is TRBJ2-5; TRBD1 matches 9 bases. Germline V gives CDR1 SGDLS, CDR2 YYNGEE. The CDR3 length is 16 residues. With V trimmed by 4 bases and J by 5 bases, 12 bases remained unmatched. CDR3 sequence reads: CASSYSIGTGSETQYF. As DNA, the CDR3 is TGTGCCAGCAGCTACTCAATCGGGACAGGGTCGGAGACCCAGTACTTC.

V and J are TRBV5-1 and TRBJ2-1, with TRBD2 matching 12 bases. CDR1 is SGHRS, CDR2 YFSETQ, per germline. V lost 2 bases to trimming and J lost 1 base; unmatched junction nucleotides: 7. The CDR3 loop spans 18 amino acids. The CDR3 reads CASSLRLAGALSYNEQFF. Here the CDR3 DNA reads TGCGCCAGCAGCTTACGACTAGCGGGGGCCCTTTCCTACAATGAGCAGTTCTTC. Using reference TRBV5-1 and TRBJ2-1 for the parts outside the CDR3, the full variable domain is KAGVTQTPRYLIKTRGQQVTLSCSPISGHRSVSWYQQTPGQGLQFLFEYFSETQRNKGNFPGRFSGRQFSNSRSEMNVSTLELGDSALYLCASSLRLAGALSYNEQFFGPGTRLTVL.

V is TRBV2 and J is TRBJ1-1; TRBD1 is a possible D gene (6 bases). The CDR3 covers 13 residues. Germline assignment: CDR1 SNHLY and CDR2 FYNNEI. V lost 3 bases and J 3 bases, leaving 8 bases between the germline ends. The chain's CDR3 is CASSDGTHTEAFF. The CDR3 DNA is TGTGCCAGCAGTGACGGGACACACACTGAAGCTTTCTTT.

The rearrangement uses TRBV7-9 and TRBJ1-1; possibly TRBD1 for D (5 bases). The CDR3 consists of 14 residues. CDR1 and CDR2 from the germline V gene are SEHNR and FQNEAQ (reference sequence). V shed 1 base and J shed 0 bases, with 6 bases lying between them. The CDR3 bases are TGTGCCAGCAGCTTAGGACAGATGAACACTGAAGCTTTCTTT. The encoded protein is CASSLGQMNTEAFF. Drawing the rest from reference TRBV7-9 and TRBJ1-1, the complete variable domain is DTGVSQNPRHKITKRGQNVTFRCDPISEHNRLYWYRQTLGQGPEFLTYFQNEAQLEKSRLLSDRFSAERPKGSFSTLEIQRTEQGDSAMYLCASSLGQMNTEAFFGQGTRLTVV.

This sequence joins TRBV7-2 and TRBJ2-5; TRBD1 might be the D (6 bases). V shed 2 bases and J shed 0 bases, with 22 bases lying between them. CDR1 is SGHTA and CDR2 is FQGNSA in the germline V gene. This CDR3 contains 19 residues. The CDR3 DNA reads TGTGCCAGCAGCTTAAAGGGGTGGGCAGGGGCTCTGTACCAAGAGACCCAGTACTTC. Amino acids: CASSLKGWAGALYQETQYF.

This chain joins TRBV2 and TRBJ2-7, with D tentatively TRBD2 (5 bases). CDR3 length equals 11 residues. Trimming took 6 bases from V and 9 from J, leaving 12 bases between them. CDR1 and CDR2 (germline): SNHLY, FYNNEI. The CDR3 DNA follows: TGTGCCAGCAGGGCAGCGGTAGGGCAGTACTTC. Translated, it gives CASRAAVGQYF.

J is TRBJ2-2 and V is TRBV6-1; perhaps TRBD1 as D (6 bases). Germline loops: CDR1 MNHNS, CDR2 SASEGT. The CDR3 is 16 residues long. V lost 2 bases to trimming and J lost 6 bases, with 16 bases between them. CDR3 loop: CASSEFEQGSPGELFF. The CDR3 DNA reads as TGTGCCAGCAGTGAATTTGAACAGGGTAGCCCCGGGGAGCTGTTTTTT.

The V and J genes are TRBV4-3 and TRBJ1-1; weak D call: TRBD1 (5 bases). Germline assignment: CDR1 LGHNA and CDR2 YSLEER. The CDR3 has 14 amino acids. The ends were cut back, 2 bases at V and 1 base at J, with 8 bases in the middle. In nucleotides, the CDR3 is TGCGCCAGCAGCCAACAGGGAGGGAACACTGAAGCTTTCTTT. Protein sequence: CASSQQGGNTEAFF.

This chain joins TRBV29-1 and TRBJ2-2; D remains unclear. Germline-derived CDR1 and CDR2 are SQVTM and ANQGSEA. The V end lost 0 bases, the J end lost 1 base, and 6 bases lay between the germline ends. The CDR3 covers 14 residues. Written as DNA, the CDR3 is TGCAGCGTTGAAGATCAACTGAACACCGGGGAGCTGTTTTTT. Translation: CSVEDQLNTGELFF.